Each of the 19 T cell receptor beta chains below was sequenced from the same sample in a study of blood T cell repertoires in COVID-19. TCRdb's table, derived via immunoSEQ multiplex PCR, lists solely in-frame clones and lacks some. The sample has about 230,000 clones, around 89% seen once. Sequences were obtained from PBMCs or T cells enriched from blood (not recorded which). The receptors derive from a woman between 35 and 50 years old with acute COVID-19.

The J gene is TRBJ1-1, the V gene TRBV29-1, with 9 bases aligning to TRBD1. Per the germline V gene, CDR1 is SQVTM and CDR2 is ANQGSEA. The CDR3 has 13 amino acids. V was clipped by 5 bases and J by 5 bases; unmatched bases: 6. The CDR3 DNA sequence: TGCAGCGTTAGGGACAGGGTGTTAACTGAAGCTTTCTTT. Translated: CSVRDRVLTEAFF.

The chain links TRBV12-3 or TRBV12-4 to TRBJ1-2; 7 bases line up with TRBD1. The V segment lost 5 bases and the J segment 5 bases; nucleotides outside the gene matches: 5. The CDR3 consists of 13 residues. The CDR3 here is CASSRQGWYGYTF. The CDR3 nucleotides are TGTGCCAGCAGTCGACAGGGTTGGTATGGCTACACCTTC.

The chain links TRBV7-2 to TRBJ2-3, with TRBD1 matching over 8 bases. V was clipped by 5 bases and J by 1 base; unmatched bases: 8. CDR1 and CDR2 from the germline V gene are SGHTA and FQGNSA. CDR3 length: 16 residues. DNA for the CDR3: TGTGCCAGCAGCACCCGTGCAGGGGGCGGCACAGATACGCAGTATTTT. Protein: CASSTRAGGGTDTQYF.

V gene TRBV5-1 combines with J gene TRBJ2-5; no definite D call. This CDR3 is 17 amino acids long. The germline gives CDR1 SGHRS, CDR2 YFSETQ. With 0 bases removed from V and 1 base from J, the gap between germline ends came to 16 bases. The CDR3 nucleotides read TGCGCCAGCAGCTTGGACCCGGCAGGAACGTTCCAAGAGACCCAGTACTTC. Its translation is CASSLDPAGTFQETQYF.

The chain links TRBV6-5 to TRBJ2-3, with D possibly TRBD2 on 5 matching bases. Trimming pared 8 bases from V and 9 bases from J, leaving 12 bases between. Germline loops: CDR1 MNHEY, CDR2 SVGAGI. This CDR3 is built from 11 residues. Written as DNA, the CDR3 is TGTGCCAGCGCGCCGGGGTGGACGCAGTATTTT. It yields the protein CASAPGWTQYF.

This clone appeared once. The J gene is TRBJ1-2, the V gene TRBV5-1; D uncertain. CDR3 length equals 14 residues. Trimming left V 2 bases short and J 2 bases short, with 10 bases between. Germline V gene data show CDR1 as SGHRS and CDR2 as YFSETQ. CDR3 loop: CASSLEGRNYGYTF. In DNA form, the CDR3 reads TGCGCCAGCAGCTTAGAAGGCAGGAACTATGGCTACACCTTC.

This chain links TRBV4-3 with TRBJ2-7, with TRBD1 identical over 7 bases. CDR1 LGHNA and CDR2 YSLEER come from the germline V gene. The CDR3 runs 14 residues. The trim removed 0 bases at V and 6 bases at J, leaving 5 bases unmatched. For the CDR3, the DNA is TGCGCCAGCAGCCAAGATAGGGGGCAGTCCGAGCAGTACTTC. The encoded protein is CASSQDRGQSEQYF.

The rearrangement uses TRBV30 and TRBJ2-1; 9 bases match TRBD1. The CDR3 loop spans 11 amino acids. Unmatched junction bases numbered 6, after V lost 5 bases and J lost 13 bases. Germline CDR1 and CDR2: GTSNPN and SVGIG (reference sequence). CDR3 bases: TGTGCCTGGGGCCGGGACAGGGTTCAGTTCTTC. Its translation is CAWGRDRVQFF.

The chain couples TRBV7-9 to TRBJ1-1; D is perhaps TRBD1 (5 bases). CDR1 is SEHNR and CDR2 is FQNEAQ in the germline V gene (reference sequence). The CDR3 is 11 residues long. V dropped 5 bases and J dropped 11 bases, with 12 bases sitting between them. CDR3 bases: TGTGCCAGCAGCCCGGACCCAGGGGCTTTCTTT. Its translation is CASSPDPGAFF.

The V call is TRBV5-1, the J call TRBJ2-1, with TRBD2 matching 11 bases. Germline V gives CDR1 SGHRS, CDR2 YFSETQ. This CDR3 has 15 amino acids. V lost 7 bases to trimming and J lost 6 bases; unmatched junction nucleotides: 9. The DNA for the CDR3 is TGCGCCAGCCGTCCTACTAGCGGGGGTGTCAATGAGCAGTTCTTC. Translation gives CASRPTSGGVNEQFF.

This rearrangement joins TRBV7-2 to TRBJ2-7; 10 bases line up with TRBD2. The CDR3 totals 16 residues. J lost 3 bases, V lost 5 bases, and 10 bases had no gene match. Per the germline V gene, CDR1 is SGHTA and CDR2 is FQGNSA. In DNA form, the CDR3 reads TGTGCCAGCAGCCTCGGGACTAGCGTTAACTACTACGAGCAGTACGTC. Translated: CASSLGTSVNYYEQYV.

This sequence joins TRBV27 and TRBJ2-7, with D perhaps TRBD1 (7 bases). This CDR3 is 13 amino acids long. Germline loops: CDR1 MNHEY, CDR2 SMNVEV (reference sequence). V lost 5 bases, J lost 6 bases, and 14 bases lay in between. The CDR3 sequence: CASSPGDSLEQYF. CDR3 DNA sequence: TGTGCCAGCAGTCCGGGGGACAGCCTCGAGCAGTACTTC.

This sequence joins TRBV28 and TRBJ1-4, with D uncertain. The CDR3 contains 14 residues. V was clipped by 6 bases and J by 5 bases, with 13 bases between them. Germline CDR1 MDHEN, CDR2 SYDVKM. The CDR3 DNA sequence: TGTGCCAGCAGCCCCTCGGGTCCCAATGAAAAACTGTTTTTT. This codes for CASSPSGPNEKLFF.

The genes are TRBV24-1 and TRBJ2-1; 8 bases line up with TRBD2. The V segment lost 0 bases and the J segment 0 bases; nucleotides outside the gene matches: 12. The CDR3 is 20 residues long. Germline lookup yields CDR1 KGHDR and CDR2 SFDVKD. The CDR3, as DNA: TGTGCCACCAGTGATTTGTGGGGCCGTCTAGCGGGTATCTCCTACAATGAGCAGTTCTTC. Translation gives CATSDLWGRLAGISYNEQFF.

As DNA, the CDR3 is TGTGCCAGCTCACCACCGCCGAGCGGGAGGGATTTTGATGAGCAGTTCTTC. Protein: CASSPPPSGRDFDEQFF. The chain uses TRBV18 and TRBJ2-1; 10 bases line up with TRBD2. There are 17 residues in the CDR3. Per germline, CDR1 KGHSH and CDR2 LQKENI. Trimming cost V 0 bases and J 8 bases; bases outside gene matches: 10.

J is TRBJ1-1 and V is TRBV6-5; D ambiguous. V was cut by 4 bases and J by 1 base, with 7 bases left in between. This CDR3 is 13 amino acids long. Germline V gene lookup returns CDR1 MNHEY and CDR2 SVGAGI. CDR3 amino acids: CASSSSQNTEAFF. CDR3 bases: TGTGCCAGCAGTTCATCCCAGAACACTGAAGCTTTCTTT.

The V gene is TRBV6-6, the J gene TRBJ2-1, with 10 positions matching TRBD2. The V gene end was trimmed by 0 bases and the J gene end by 4 bases; junction bases not matched to a gene: 3. CDR3 size: 16 residues. Germline CDR1 and CDR2: MNHNY and SVGAGI (reference sequence). The CDR3 here is CASSYSSGGDYNEQFF. DNA for the CDR3: TGTGCCAGCAGTTACTCGAGCGGGGGGGATTACAATGAGCAGTTCTTC.

V is TRBV30 and J is TRBJ1-1; D call uncertain. Trimming pared 1 base from V and 2 bases from J, leaving 8 bases between. CDR3 size: 13 residues. Germline assignment: CDR1 GTSNPN and CDR2 SVGIG (reference sequence). The CDR3 region is CAWSDGFNTEAFF. DNA for the CDR3: TGTGCCTGGAGTGACGGTTTCAACACTGAAGCTTTCTTT. The variable domain in full, with the rest retrieved from reference TRBV30 and TRBJ1-1, is SQTIHQWPATLVQPVGSPLSLECTVEGTSNPNLYWYRQAAGRGLQLLFYSVGIGQISSEVPQNLSASRPQDRQFILSSKKLLLSDSGFYLCAWSDGFNTEAFFGQGTRLTVV.

The gene calls are TRBV7-8 and TRBJ2-7; TRBD2 matches at 8 bases. The trim removed 7 bases at V and 6 bases at J, leaving 14 bases unmatched. Looked up from germline, CDR1 is SGHVS and CDR2 is FQNEAQ. The CDR3 sequence is 15 residues long. The CDR3 DNA reads TGTGCCAGCACCTCGGGGGGGGGCACCGGGGGCGAGCAGTACTTC. As protein: CASTSGGGTGGEQYF.